The clone carrying this T cell receptor (beta chain) was found a few times. This sample was taken from a study of blood T cell repertoires in COVID-19. Turning to the study itself: The cDNA or gDNA used as material had been derived from T cells, B-cell-depleted T cells, or PBMCs.

The CDR3 consists of 15 residues. Per the germline V gene, CDR1 is MDHEN and CDR2 is SYDVKM. Trimming pared 4 bases from V and 2 bases from J, leaving 14 bases between. Data came from immunoSEQ multiplex PCR; TCRdb stores just in-frame clones and leaves some out. This sample carries approximately 280,000 clones, roughly nine tenths of them seen once, and the ten largest clones take 1.9%. Donors in Cohort 3 counted as recovered after two negative PCRs, clearance, or symptom resolution. The chain combines TRBV28 with TRBJ1-2, with D tentatively TRBD1 (5 bases). This TCR was sampled from a woman between 55 and 75 years old who had recovered from COVID-19. Input material: PBMCs or T cells enriched from blood (not recorded which). The CDR3 here is CASSSPGGENYGYTF. The CDR3 bases are TGTGCCAGCAGTTCCCCTGGAGGGGAGAACTATGGCTACACCTTC.